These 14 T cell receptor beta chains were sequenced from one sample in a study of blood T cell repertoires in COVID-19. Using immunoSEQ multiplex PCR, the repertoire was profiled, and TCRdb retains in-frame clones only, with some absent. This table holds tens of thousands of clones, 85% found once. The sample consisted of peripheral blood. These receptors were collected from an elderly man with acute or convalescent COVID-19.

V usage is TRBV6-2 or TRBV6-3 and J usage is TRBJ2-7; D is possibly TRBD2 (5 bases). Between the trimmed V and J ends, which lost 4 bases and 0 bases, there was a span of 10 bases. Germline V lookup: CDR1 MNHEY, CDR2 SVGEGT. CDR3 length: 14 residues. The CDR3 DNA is TGTGCCAGCAGTTTTTCGGGGTTCTCCTACGAGCAGTACTTC. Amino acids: CASSFSGFSYEQYF.

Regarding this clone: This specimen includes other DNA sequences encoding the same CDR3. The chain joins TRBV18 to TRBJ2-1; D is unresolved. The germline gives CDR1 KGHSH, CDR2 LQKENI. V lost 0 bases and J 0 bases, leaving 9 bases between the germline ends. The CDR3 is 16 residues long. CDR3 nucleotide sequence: TGTGCCAGCTCACCACCGGGCACCTCCTCCTACAATGAGCAGTTCTTC. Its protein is CASSPPGTSSYNEQFF.

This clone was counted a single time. The CDR3 sequence is CASCPPGSYEQYF. The CDR3 DNA follows: TGTGCCAGTTGCCCCCCGGGATCCTACGAGCAGTACTTC. This chain connects TRBV27 to TRBJ2-7, with D possibly matching TRBD2 (5 bases). The CDR3 spans 13 residues. The V end lost 9 bases, the J end lost 1 base, and 13 bases lay between the germline ends. The germline V gene encodes CDR1 MNHEY and CDR2 SMNVEV (reference sequence).

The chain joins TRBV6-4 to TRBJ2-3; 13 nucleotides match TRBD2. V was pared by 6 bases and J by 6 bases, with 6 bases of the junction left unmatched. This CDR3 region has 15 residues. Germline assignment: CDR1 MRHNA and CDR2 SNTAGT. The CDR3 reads CASSLLAGGEDTQYF. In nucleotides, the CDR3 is TGTGCCAGCAGCCTACTAGCGGGAGGGGAGGATACGCAGTATTTT.

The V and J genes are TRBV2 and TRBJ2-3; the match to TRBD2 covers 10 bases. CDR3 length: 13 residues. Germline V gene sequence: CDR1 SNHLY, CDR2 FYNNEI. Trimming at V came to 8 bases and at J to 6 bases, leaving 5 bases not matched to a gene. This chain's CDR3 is CASQRGGRDTQYF. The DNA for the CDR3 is TGTGCCAGCCAGCGGGGGGGCCGGGATACGCAGTATTTT. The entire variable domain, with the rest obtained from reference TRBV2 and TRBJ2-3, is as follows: EPEVTQTPSHQVTQMGQEVILRCVPISNHLYFYWYRQILGQKVEFLVSFYNNEISEKSEIFDDQFSVERPDGSNFTLKIRSTKLEDSAMYFCASQRGGRDTQYFGPGTRLTVL.

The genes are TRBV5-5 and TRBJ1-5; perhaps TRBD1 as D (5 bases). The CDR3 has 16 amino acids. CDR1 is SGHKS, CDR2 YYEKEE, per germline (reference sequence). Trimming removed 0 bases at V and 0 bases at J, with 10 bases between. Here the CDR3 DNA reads TGTGCCAGCAGCTTGGACAGGTCCTATAGCAATCAGCCCCAGCATTTT. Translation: CASSLDRSYSNQPQHF.

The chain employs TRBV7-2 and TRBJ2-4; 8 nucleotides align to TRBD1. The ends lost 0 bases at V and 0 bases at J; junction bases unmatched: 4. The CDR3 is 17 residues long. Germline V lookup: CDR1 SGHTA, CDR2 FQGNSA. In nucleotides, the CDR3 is TGTGCCAGCAGCTTAGCGGGACAGGCCATAGCCAAAAACATTCAGTACTTC. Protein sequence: CASSLAGQAIAKNIQYF.

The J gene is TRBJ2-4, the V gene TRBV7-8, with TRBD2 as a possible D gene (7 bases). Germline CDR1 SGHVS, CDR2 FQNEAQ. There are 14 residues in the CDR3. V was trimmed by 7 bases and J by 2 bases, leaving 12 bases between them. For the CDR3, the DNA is TGTGCCAGCATTGAGGGGGGGTCCAAAAACATTCAGTACTTC. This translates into CASIEGGSKNIQYF.

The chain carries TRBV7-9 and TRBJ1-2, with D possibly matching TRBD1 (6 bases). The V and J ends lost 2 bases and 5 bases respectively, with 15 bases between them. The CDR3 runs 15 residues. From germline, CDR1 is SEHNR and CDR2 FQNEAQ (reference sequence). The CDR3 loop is CASSLLSTGSYGYTF. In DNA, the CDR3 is TGTGCCAGCAGCTTACTGAGCACAGGGTCTTATGGCTACACCTTC.

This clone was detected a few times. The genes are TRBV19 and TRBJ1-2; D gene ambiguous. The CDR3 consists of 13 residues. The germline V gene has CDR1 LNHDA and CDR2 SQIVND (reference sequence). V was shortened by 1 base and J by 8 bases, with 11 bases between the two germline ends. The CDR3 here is CASSIVQDRGYTF. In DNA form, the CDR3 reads TGTGCCAGTAGTATAGTCCAGGATCGAGGCTACACCTTC.

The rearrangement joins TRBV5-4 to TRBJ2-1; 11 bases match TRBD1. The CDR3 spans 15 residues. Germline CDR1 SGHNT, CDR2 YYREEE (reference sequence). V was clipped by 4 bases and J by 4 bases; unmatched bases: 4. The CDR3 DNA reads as TGTGCCAGCAGCCTGGGGACAGGGGGTTACAATGAGCAGTTCTTC. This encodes CASSLGTGGYNEQFF.

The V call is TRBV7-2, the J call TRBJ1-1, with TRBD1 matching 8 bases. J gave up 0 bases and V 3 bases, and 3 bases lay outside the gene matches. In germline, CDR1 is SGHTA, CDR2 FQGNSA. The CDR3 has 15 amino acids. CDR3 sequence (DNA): TGTGCCAGCAGCTTCACAGGGGGGGTGAACACTGAAGCTTTCTTT. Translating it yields CASSFTGGVNTEAFF.

The chain's CDR3 is CASSLTGLAGGGSTDTQYF. The DNA for the CDR3 is TGTGCCAGCAGCTTAACCGGACTAGCGGGAGGAGGTAGCACAGATACGCAGTATTTT. This rearrangement joins TRBV7-9 to TRBJ2-3; 14 nucleotides line up with TRBD2. The CDR3 runs to 19 residues. Germline loops: CDR1 SEHNR, CDR2 FQNEAQ (reference sequence). V was clipped by 2 bases and J by 0 bases; unmatched bases: 7.

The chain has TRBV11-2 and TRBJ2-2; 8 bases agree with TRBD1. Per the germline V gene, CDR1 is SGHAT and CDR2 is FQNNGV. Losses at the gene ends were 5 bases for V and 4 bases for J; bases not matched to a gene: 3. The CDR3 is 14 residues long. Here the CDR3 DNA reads TGTGCCAGCAGCACCGACAGGGGCACCGGGGAGCTGTTTTTT. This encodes CASSTDRGTGELFF.